Given below is one TCR beta chain in context. Its target is not known. Other DNA sequences from this sample encode an identical CDR3 as well. This specimen belongs to a study of shared clonotypes between healthy human individuals. Study-level results: Sampling involved blood alone; tissue repertoires likely differ.

Healthy HIV-negative adults without recent acute infections or vaccinations served as donors. CDR1 is SGHRS and CDR2 is YFSETQ in the germline V gene. Trimming took 0 bases from V and 3 from J, leaving 7 bases between them. The CDR3 runs 14 residues. Assay execution took place at the deep level. Sequencing on ten immunoSEQ deep assay plates was performed for unsorted PBMC DNA. Measured with immunoSEQ multiplex PCR; TCRdb has only the in-frame clones, and not every one. The table lists about 500,000 clones, more than 70% of them singletons. The rearrangement uses TRBV5-1 and TRBJ2-1; D not resolved. Specimen: PBMCs. This clonotype was sampled from a woman in her 40s in good health. Some clones in this sample may be carry-over from other donors' samples. The CDR3 loop reads CASSLGQNYNEQFF. The CDR3 nucleotides read TGCGCCAGCAGCTTGGGGCAAAACTACAATGAGCAGTTCTTC.